This TCR beta chain was sequenced during a study of blood T cells in healthy people across ages. Germline CDR1 and CDR2: DFQATT and SNEGSKA (reference sequence). The CDR3 is 14 residues long. On this clonotype: At one boundary the junction diverges from the germline segment, which might be a read error.

Through a sample-barcoded 5' primer and a J-beta primer mix, a second PCR was run for roughly 7 to 12 cycles. Using its own MiXCR run on the 5' RACE reads, TCRdb lists one record per CDR3 protein. Here the sample spans approximately 850,000 distinct CDR3 sequences, nearly 60% being singletons. The chain recombines TRBV20-1 with TRBJ2-1; 8 bases map to TRBD2. This receptor was obtained from a man aged 30 to 39 in good health. The sample comprised blood. The CDR3 nucleotides are TGCAGTGCCGCCCCAGCGGGAGTACACAATGAGCGGTTCTTC. It translates to CSAAPAGVHNERFF.